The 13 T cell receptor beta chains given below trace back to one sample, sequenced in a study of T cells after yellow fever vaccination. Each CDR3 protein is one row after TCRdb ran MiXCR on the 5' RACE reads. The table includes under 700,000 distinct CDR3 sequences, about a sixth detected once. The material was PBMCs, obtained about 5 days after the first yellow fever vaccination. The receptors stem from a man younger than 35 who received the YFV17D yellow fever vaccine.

In DNA form, the CDR3 reads TGTGCCAGCAGCTCCGGGACTGGGAGGCATTCGCAGTTCTTC. This sequence encodes CASSSGTGRHSQFF. The chain is built from TRBV3-1 and TRBJ2-1; perhaps TRBD2 as D (6 bases). Per germline, CDR1 LGHDT and CDR2 YNNKEL (reference sequence). V dropped 5 bases and J dropped 12 bases, with 20 bases sitting between them. This CDR3 region has 14 residues.

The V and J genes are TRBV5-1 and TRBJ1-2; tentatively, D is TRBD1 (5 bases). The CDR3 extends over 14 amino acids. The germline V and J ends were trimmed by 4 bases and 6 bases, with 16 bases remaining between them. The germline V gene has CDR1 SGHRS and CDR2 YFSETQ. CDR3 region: CASSPREGLNGYTF. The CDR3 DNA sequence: TGCGCCAGCAGCCCCAGGGAAGGGTTAAATGGCTACACCTTC.

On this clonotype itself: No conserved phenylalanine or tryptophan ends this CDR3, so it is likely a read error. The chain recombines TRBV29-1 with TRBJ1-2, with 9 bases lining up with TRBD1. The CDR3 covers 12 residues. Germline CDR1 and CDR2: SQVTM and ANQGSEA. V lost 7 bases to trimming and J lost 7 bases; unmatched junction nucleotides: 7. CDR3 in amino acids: CSGGQGSIGYTL. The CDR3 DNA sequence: TGCAGCGGGGGACAGGGCTCCATTGGCTACACCTTA.

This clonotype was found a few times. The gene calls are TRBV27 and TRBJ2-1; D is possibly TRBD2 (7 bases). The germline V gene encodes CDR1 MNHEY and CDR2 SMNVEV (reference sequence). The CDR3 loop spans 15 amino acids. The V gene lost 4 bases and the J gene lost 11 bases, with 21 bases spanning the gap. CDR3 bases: TGTGCCAGCAGTTCGGGGGGCCCACCGATAGAGAAGCAGTTCTTC. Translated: CASSSGGPPIEKQFF.

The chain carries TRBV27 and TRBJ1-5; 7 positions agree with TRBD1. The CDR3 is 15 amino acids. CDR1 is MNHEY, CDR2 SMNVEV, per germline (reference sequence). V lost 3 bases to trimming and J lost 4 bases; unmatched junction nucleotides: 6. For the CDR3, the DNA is TGTGCCAGCAGTTTCCGGGACAGTTATAATCAGCCCCAGCATTTT. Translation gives CASSFRDSYNQPQHF.

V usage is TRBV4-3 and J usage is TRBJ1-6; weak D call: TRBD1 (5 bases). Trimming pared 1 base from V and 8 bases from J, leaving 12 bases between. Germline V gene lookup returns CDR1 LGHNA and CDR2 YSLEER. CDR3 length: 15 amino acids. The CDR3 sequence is CASSQAGGADSPLHF. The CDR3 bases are TGCGCCAGCAGCCAAGCAGGAGGGGCCGATTCACCCCTCCACTTT.

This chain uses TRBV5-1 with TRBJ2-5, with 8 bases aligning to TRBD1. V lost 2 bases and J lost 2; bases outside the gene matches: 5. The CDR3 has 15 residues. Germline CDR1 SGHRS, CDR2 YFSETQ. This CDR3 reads CASSFLTGVQETQYF. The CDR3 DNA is TGCGCCAGCAGCTTCCTGACAGGGGTTCAAGAGACCCAGTACTTC.

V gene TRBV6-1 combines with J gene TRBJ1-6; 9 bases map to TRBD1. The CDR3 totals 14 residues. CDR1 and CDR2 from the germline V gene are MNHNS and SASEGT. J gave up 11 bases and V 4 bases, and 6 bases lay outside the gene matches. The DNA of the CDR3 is TGTGCCAGCAGTGCCGGGACAGGGAGTCCACCCCTCCACTTT. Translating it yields CASSAGTGSPPLHF.

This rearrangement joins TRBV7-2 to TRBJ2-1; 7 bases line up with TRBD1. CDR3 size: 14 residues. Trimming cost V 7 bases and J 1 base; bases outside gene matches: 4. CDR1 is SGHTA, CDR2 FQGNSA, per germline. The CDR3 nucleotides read TGTGCCAGCACCCCGGACAGGTCCTACAATGAGCAGTTCTTC. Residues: CASTPDRSYNEQFF. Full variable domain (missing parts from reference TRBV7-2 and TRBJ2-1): GAGVSQSPSNKVTEKGKDVELRCDPISGHTALYWYRQSLGQGLEFLIYFQGNSAPDKSGLPSDRFSAERTGGSVSTLTIQRTQQEDSAVYLCASTPDRSYNEQFFGPGTRLTVL.

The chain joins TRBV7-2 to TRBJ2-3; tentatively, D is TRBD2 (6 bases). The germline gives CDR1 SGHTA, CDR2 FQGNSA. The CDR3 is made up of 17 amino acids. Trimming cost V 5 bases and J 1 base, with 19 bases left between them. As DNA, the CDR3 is TGTGCCAGCAGCCGAACCCCCCGGGGGTTGGGCACAGATACGCAGTATTTT. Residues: CASSRTPRGLGTDTQYF.

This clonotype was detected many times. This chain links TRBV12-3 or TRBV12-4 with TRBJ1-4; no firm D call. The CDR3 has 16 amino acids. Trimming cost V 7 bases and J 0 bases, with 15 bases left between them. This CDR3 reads CASTVWRQPTNEKLFF. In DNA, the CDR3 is TGTGCCAGCACTGTGTGGAGGCAACCAACTAATGAAAAACTGTTTTTT.

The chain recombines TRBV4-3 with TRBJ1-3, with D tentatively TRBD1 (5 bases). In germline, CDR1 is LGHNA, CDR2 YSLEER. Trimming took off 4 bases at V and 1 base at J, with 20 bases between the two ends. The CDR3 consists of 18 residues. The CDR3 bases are TGCGCCAGCAGCCCCCAGTGGGGCAGGGTATTTTCTGGAAACACCATATATTTT. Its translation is CASSPQWGRVFSGNTIYF.

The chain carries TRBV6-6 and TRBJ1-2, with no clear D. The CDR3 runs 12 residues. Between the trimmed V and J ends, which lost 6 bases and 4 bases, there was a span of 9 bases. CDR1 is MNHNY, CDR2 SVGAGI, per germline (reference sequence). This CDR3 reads CASRPSVYGYTF. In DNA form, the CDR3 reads TGTGCCAGCAGGCCCTCAGTCTATGGCTACACCTTC.